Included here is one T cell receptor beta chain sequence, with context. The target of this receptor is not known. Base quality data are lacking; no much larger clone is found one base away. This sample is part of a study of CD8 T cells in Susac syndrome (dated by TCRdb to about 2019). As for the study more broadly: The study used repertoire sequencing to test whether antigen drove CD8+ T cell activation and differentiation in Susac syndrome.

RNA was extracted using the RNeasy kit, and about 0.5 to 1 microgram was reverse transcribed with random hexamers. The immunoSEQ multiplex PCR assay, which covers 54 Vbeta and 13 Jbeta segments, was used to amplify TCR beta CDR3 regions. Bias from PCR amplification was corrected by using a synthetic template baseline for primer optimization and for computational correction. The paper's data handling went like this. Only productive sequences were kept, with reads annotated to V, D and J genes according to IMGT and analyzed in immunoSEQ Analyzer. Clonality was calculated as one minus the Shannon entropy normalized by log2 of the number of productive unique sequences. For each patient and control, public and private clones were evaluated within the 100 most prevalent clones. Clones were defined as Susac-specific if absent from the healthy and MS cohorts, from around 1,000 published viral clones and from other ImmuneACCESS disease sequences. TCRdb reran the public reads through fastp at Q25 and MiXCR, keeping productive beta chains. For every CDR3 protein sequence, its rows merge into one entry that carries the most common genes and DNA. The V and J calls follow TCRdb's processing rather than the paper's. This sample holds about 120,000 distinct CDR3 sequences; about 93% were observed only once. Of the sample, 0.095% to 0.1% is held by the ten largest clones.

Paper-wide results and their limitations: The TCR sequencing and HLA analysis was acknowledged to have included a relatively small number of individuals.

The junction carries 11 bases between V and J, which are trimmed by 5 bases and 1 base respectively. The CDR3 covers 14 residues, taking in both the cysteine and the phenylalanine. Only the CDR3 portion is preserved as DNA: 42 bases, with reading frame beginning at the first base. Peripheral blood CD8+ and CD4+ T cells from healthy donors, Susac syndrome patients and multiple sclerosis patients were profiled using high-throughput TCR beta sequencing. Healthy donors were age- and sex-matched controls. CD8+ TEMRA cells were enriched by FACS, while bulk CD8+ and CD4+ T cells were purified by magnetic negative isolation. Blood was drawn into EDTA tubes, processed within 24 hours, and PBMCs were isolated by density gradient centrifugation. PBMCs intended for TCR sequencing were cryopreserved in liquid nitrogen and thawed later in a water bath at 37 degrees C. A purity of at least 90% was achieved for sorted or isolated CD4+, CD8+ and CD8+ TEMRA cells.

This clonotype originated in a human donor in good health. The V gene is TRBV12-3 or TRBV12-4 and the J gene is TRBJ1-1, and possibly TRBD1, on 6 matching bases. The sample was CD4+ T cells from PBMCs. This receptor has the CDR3 CASSTTGWNTEAFF. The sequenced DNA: TGTGCCAGCAGTACTACAGGGTGGAACACTGAAGCTTTCTTT.